This T cell receptor (beta chain) was identified in a study of blood T cell repertoires in COVID-19. About the study: T cells, B-cell-depleted T cells, or PBMCs provided the cDNA or gDNA that served as material.

Enrollment of patients from Seattle took place during active infection, with longitudinal follow-up. How the authors handled the data: Reference gene primer amplification gave nucleated cell count estimates. TCRdb's table, derived via immunoSEQ multiplex PCR, lists solely in-frame clones and lacks some. Clonal size and the V and J genes are those of that table, whereas D and trimming came from the DNA. The repertoire holds about 160,000 clones, with 82% as singletons. The sequence came from a middle-aged woman with COVID-19, enrolled during active disease. Sequencing input: peripheral blood.

The CDR3 DNA reads TGCAGCGTCGCACGGGATGGCAGGGGGCAGCCCCAGCATTTT. This codes for CSVARDGRGQPQHF. The rearrangement uses TRBV29-1 and TRBJ1-5; 7 bases match TRBD1. V lost 6 bases to trimming and J lost 7 bases; unmatched junction nucleotides: 12. The CDR3 runs 14 residues. CDR1 is SQVTM, CDR2 ANQGSEA, per germline.